The following is a T cell receptor (beta chain) sequence with its context. What it binds is not known. The CDR3 totals 15 residues. V lost 4 bases and J lost 3, with 12 bases in between. From germline, CDR1 is LGHNA and CDR2 YNFKEQ. This sample was taken from a study of Ad26.COV2.S vaccination and SARS-CoV-2 variants. Points from the study as a whole: Comparable non-spike TCR breadth was observed in vaccine and placebo recipients. Overall T cell responses may have been underestimated by the analyses of TCR breadth and depth. The authors reported substantial breadth in spike-specific CD8+ and CD4+ T cell responses after vaccination.

Clones were sequenced by immunoSEQ multiplex PCR, and TCRdb holds only the in-frame ones, with some missing. The sample contains some 180,000 clones, around nine tenths of which appear only once. The sequence derives from a human donor who had recovered from COVID-19. The chain carries TRBV4-2 and TRBJ2-2, with a tentative D call TRBD2 (5 bases). The specimen was peripheral blood, collected after recovery from COVID-19. CDR3 region: CASSLQLRDTGELFF. CDR3 DNA sequence: TGTGCCAGCAGCCTCCAGTTGAGGGACACCGGGGAGCTGTTTTTT.